The 21 T cell receptor beta chains in this list originate from one sample, sequenced in a study of blood T cell repertoires in COVID-19. Sequencing was performed with immunoSEQ multiplex PCR; in TCRdb, only in-frame clones are kept and a portion is missing. This sample has fewer than 150,000 clones, with 88% found just once. The specimen sequenced was peripheral blood. The receptors here all came from a man aged 50-59 years with active or convalescent COVID-19.

The chain has TRBV28 and TRBJ1-1; no reliable D call. V lost 3 bases to trimming and J lost 1 base, with 12 bases between them. The CDR3 length is 15 residues. Germline V gene lookup returns CDR1 MDHEN and CDR2 SYDVKM. In nucleotides, the CDR3 is TGTGCCAGCAGTTTCTCGGGGTTAGGGAACACTGAAGCTTTCTTT. Translation: CASSFSGLGNTEAFF.

The chain is built from TRBV7-9 and TRBJ2-1; 8 nucleotides match TRBD2. V lost 2 bases, J lost 7 bases, and 13 bases stayed unmatched. Germline lookup yields CDR1 SEHNR and CDR2 FQNEAQ (reference sequence). The CDR3 loop spans 17 amino acids. The CDR3: CASSLTLVSGRVNEQFF. DNA of the CDR3: TGTGCCAGCAGCTTAACCCTCGTAAGCGGGAGAGTTAATGAGCAGTTCTTC. The variable domain in full, completed from reference TRBV7-9 and TRBJ2-1, reads DTGVSQNPRHKITKRGQNVTFRCDPISEHNRLYWYRQTLGQGPEFLTYFQNEAQLEKSRLLSDRFSAERPKGSFSTLEIQRTEQGDSAMYLCASSLTLVSGRVNEQFFGPGTRLTVL.

The chain links TRBV28 to TRBJ1-5; 11 bases agree with TRBD1. Germline V gene sequence: CDR1 MDHEN, CDR2 SYDVKM. J gave up 5 bases and V 4 bases, and 10 bases lay outside the gene matches. CDR3 size: 17 residues. The DNA of the CDR3 is TGTGCCAGCAGTTCCCCCGGACAGGGGGCGCATGATCAGCCCCAGCATTTT. This sequence encodes CASSSPGQGAHDQPQHF.

The genes are TRBV20-1 and TRBJ2-2; D remains unclear. Germline CDR1 is DFQATT and CDR2 is SNEGSKA (reference sequence). The CDR3 is 13 amino acids. Between the trimmed V and J ends, which lost 3 bases and 1 base, there was a span of 6 bases. CDR3 loop: CSASPVNTGELFF. CDR3 in DNA: TGCAGTGCTAGTCCCGTGAACACCGGGGAGCTGTTTTTT.

J is TRBJ2-2 and V is TRBV6-5, with 12 nucleotides matching TRBD1. In germline, CDR1 is MNHEY, CDR2 SVGAGI. V gave up 8 bases and J gave up 6 bases; unmatched junction bases: 7. This CDR3 has 15 amino acids. CDR3 region: CASGRDRGPAGELFF. CDR3 in DNA: TGTGCCAGCGGCCGGGACAGGGGGCCCGCCGGGGAGCTGTTTTTT.

CDR3 region: CASSTEPTRQVEQFF. The CDR3 DNA follows: TGTGCCAGCAGTACCGAGCCAACTAGGCAAGTTGAGCAGTTCTTC. V gene TRBV28 combines with J gene TRBJ2-1, with a possible D match to TRBD2 (5 bases). Germline V CDR1 and CDR2: MDHEN, SYDVKM. Trimming took off 5 bases at V and 9 bases at J, with 20 bases between the two ends. The CDR3 spans 15 residues.

The V call is TRBV2, the J call TRBJ1-4, with a weak D call TRBD1 (6 bases). V gave up 4 bases and J gave up 8 bases, with 14 bases separating them. This CDR3 spans 14 amino acids. Germline V gives CDR1 SNHLY, CDR2 FYNNEI. The CDR3 DNA reads TGTGCCAGCAGTGGGAGGGAGGGGGACGAAAAACTGTTTTTT. This codes for CASSGREGDEKLFF.

The gene calls are TRBV5-6 and TRBJ1-2; 10 nucleotides line up with TRBD1. The CDR3 has 16 residues. The V gene's germline CDR1 is SGHDT and CDR2 YYEEEE. V shed 0 bases, J shed 5 bases, and the junction held 7 bases outside the gene matches. CDR3 sequence: CASSLAGTGAKYGYTF. CDR3 coding DNA: TGTGCCAGCAGCTTGGCCGGGACAGGGGCCAAGTATGGCTACACCTTC.

This chain uses TRBV6-5 with TRBJ2-1; perhaps TRBD1 as D (5 bases). Germline CDR1 is MNHEY and CDR2 is SVGAGI. The CDR3 extends over 13 amino acids. V was trimmed by 7 bases and J by 12 bases, leaving 19 bases between them. The CDR3 DNA is TGTGCCAGCAAGCCCCCGACAGTGGGTGGGCAGTTCTTC. Protein sequence: CASKPPTVGGQFF.

The CDR3 sequence: CASSLTGQGSPLHF. The CDR3 nucleotides read TGTGCCAGCAGTCTGACAGGACAAGGCTCACCCCTCCACTTT. The rearrangement joins TRBV6-4 to TRBJ1-6, with D perhaps TRBD1 (6 bases). This CDR3 has 14 residues. Deletions cut 5 bases from V and 10 bases from J, with 15 bases between. Germline V gene data show CDR1 as MRHNA and CDR2 as SNTAGT.

This chain joins TRBV24-1 and TRBJ2-3; TRBD2 matches at 14 bases. The length of the CDR3 is 17 residues. J was trimmed by 4 bases and V by 4 bases; bases with no gene match: 6. Per germline, CDR1 KGHDR and CDR2 SFDVKD. The CDR3 nucleotides read TGTGCCACCAGTGACCCAGGGACTAGCGGGAGTGCAGATACGCAGTATTTT. This codes for CATSDPGTSGSADTQYF.

This chain links TRBV24-1 with TRBJ2-3, with D perhaps matching TRBD2 (5 bases). This CDR3 is built from 15 residues. CDR1 and CDR2 (germline): KGHDR, SFDVKD. V gave up 6 bases and J gave up 3 bases, with 15 bases separating them. The CDR3 spells CATSYGKGRTDTQYF. The CDR3 region has the DNA TGTGCCACCAGTTACGGGAAAGGTAGGACAGATACGCAGTATTTT.

This chain uses TRBV2 with TRBJ2-7; a weak D match, TRBD1 (6 bases). Trimming shortened V by 1 base and J by 6 bases, and 10 bases separated the two germline ends. Per the germline V gene, CDR1 is SNHLY and CDR2 is FYNNEI. The CDR3 has 13 residues. The CDR3 nucleotides read TGTGCCAGCAGTGAAGATGGCAGGGGCGAGCAGTACTTC. Residues: CASSEDGRGEQYF.

This chain joins TRBV6-5 and TRBJ2-1, with D possibly being TRBD2 (6 bases). The V gene lost 0 bases and the J gene lost 2 bases, with 8 bases spanning the gap. CDR3 length equals 15 residues. The germline V gene encodes CDR1 MNHEY and CDR2 SVGAGI. CDR3 nucleotides: TGTGCCAGCAGTTACTCCGCGGGACCCTACAATGAGCAGTTCTTC. Encoded protein: CASSYSAGPYNEQFF.

This chain connects TRBV2 to TRBJ2-7, with a weak D call TRBD1 (7 bases). Trimming left V 9 bases short and J 5 bases short, with 20 bases between. The length of the CDR3 is 14 residues. The germline gives CDR1 SNHLY, CDR2 FYNNEI. The CDR3 loop reads CARLTGEVIHEQYF. For the CDR3, the DNA is TGTGCCAGACTAACAGGGGAGGTCATTCACGAGCAGTACTTC.

The chain has TRBV6-6 and TRBJ1-5; a possible D gene is TRBD1 (5 bases). Germline V gives CDR1 MNHNY, CDR2 SVGAGI (reference sequence). The CDR3 runs to 15 residues. V lost 4 bases and J lost 8, with 18 bases in between. The CDR3 here is CASSSTGTSSEPQHF. CDR3 in DNA: TGTGCCAGCAGTTCGACTGGGACTTCCTCCGAGCCCCAGCATTTT.

Of note for this clone: Other nucleotide sequences from this sample produce the same CDR3. The rearrangement links TRBV12-3 or TRBV12-4 to TRBJ1-1, with a tentative D call TRBD1 (5 bases). CDR3 length equals 13 residues. Trimming removed 5 bases at V and 1 base at J, with 8 bases between. CDR3 in amino acids: CASSPQGNTEAFF. The CDR3 coding sequence is TGTGCCAGCAGTCCTCAGGGGAACACTGAAGCTTTCTTT.

A single count supports this clone. The chain joins TRBV3-1 (or the pseudogene TRBV3-2) to TRBJ2-6; 8 bases fit TRBD1. Germline CDR1 is LGHDT and CDR2 is YNNKEL (reference sequence). There are 16 residues in the CDR3. Losses at the gene ends were 4 bases for V and 4 bases for J; bases not matched to a gene: 6. CDR3 DNA sequence: TGTGCCAGCAGCCCCCCGACAGGGGCCGGGGCCAACGTCCTGACTTTC. This translates into CASSPPTGAGANVLTF.

The V call is TRBV6-6, the J call TRBJ2-7; the match to TRBD1 covers 7 bases. This CDR3 comprises 14 residues. Germline CDR1 MNHNY, CDR2 SVGAGI (reference sequence). Trimming cost V 5 bases and J 1 base; bases outside gene matches: 5. CDR3 sequence (DNA): TGTGCCAGCAGTCAGACAGGGCTTTCCTACGAGCAGTACTTC. Its translation: CASSQTGLSYEQYF.

The V and J genes are TRBV2 and TRBJ2-5; 13 nucleotides agree with TRBD2. CDR1 SNHLY and CDR2 FYNNEI come from the germline V gene. The ends lost 6 bases at V and 4 bases at J; junction bases unmatched: 2. The CDR3 covers 14 residues. CDR3 in amino acids: CASRGLAGRETQYF. CDR3 nucleotides: TGTGCCAGCAGGGGACTAGCGGGAAGAGAGACCCAGTACTTC. Drawing the rest from reference TRBV2 and TRBJ2-5, the complete variable domain is EPEVTQTPSHQVTQMGQEVILRCVPISNHLYFYWYRQILGQKVEFLVSFYNNEISEKSEIFDDQFSVERPDGSNFTLKIRSTKLEDSAMYFCASRGLAGRETQYFGPGTRLLVL.

Details on this clone: One end of the junction is discordant with germline, which a read error may explain. The gene calls are TRBV6-6 and TRBJ2-7, with a tentative D call TRBD1 (6 bases). CDR1 MNHNY and CDR2 SVGAGI come from the germline V gene (reference sequence). The CDR3 covers 13 residues. CDR3 residues: CASSYSDRTGPYF. Here the CDR3 DNA reads TGTGCCAGCAGTTACTCGGACAGAACAGGGCCGTATTTC.